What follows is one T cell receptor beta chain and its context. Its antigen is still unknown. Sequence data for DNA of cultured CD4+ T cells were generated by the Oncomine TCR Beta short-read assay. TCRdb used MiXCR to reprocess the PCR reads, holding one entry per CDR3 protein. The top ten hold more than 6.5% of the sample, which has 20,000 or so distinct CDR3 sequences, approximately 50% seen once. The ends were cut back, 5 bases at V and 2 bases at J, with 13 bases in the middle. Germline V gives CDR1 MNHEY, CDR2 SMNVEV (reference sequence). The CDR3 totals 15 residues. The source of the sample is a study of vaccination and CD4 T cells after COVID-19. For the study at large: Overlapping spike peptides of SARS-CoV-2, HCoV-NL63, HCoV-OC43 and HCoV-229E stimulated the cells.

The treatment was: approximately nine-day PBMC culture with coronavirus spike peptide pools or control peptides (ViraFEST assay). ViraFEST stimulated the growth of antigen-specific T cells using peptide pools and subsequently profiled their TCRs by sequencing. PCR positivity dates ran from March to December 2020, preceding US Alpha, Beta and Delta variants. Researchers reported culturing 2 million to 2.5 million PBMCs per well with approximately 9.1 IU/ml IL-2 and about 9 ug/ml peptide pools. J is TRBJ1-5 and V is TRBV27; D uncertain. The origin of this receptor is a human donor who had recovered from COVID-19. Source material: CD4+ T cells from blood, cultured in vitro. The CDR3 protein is CASSIRAAGNQPQHF. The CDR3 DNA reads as TGTGCCAGCAGTATTCGGGCTGCGGGCAATCAGCCCCAGCATTTT.